This is a list of T cell receptor beta chains from one sample in a study of human T cells and chemical hapten exposure. MiXCR was run by TCRdb on the RACE reads, yielding one entry per CDR3 protein. The data hold some 81,000 distinct CDR3 sequences, with around 10% observed a single time. The source material was whole blood, sampled in connection with sensitization to the hapten diphenylcyclopropenone (DPC). All receptors come from a man aged 18 to 30 with alopecia areata. Some clones in this sample may be carry-over from other donors' samples. The CDR3 runs from the conserved cysteine through the conserved F or W.

v_call	j_call	cdr3_aa
TRBV7-9	TRBJ1-4	CASSLDVQGREKLFF
TRBV7-2	TRBJ1-3	CASSPNHRGIGNTIYF
TRBV6-1	TRBJ2-7	CASNSNRDNSYEQYF
TRBV11-2	TRBJ1-6	CASSGEGARGNSPLHF
TRBV7-9	TRBJ1-1	CASSLQGLNTEAFF
TRBV7-9	TRBJ1-1	CAAGRVPEAFF
TRBV2	TRBJ1-6	CASSTASPLHF
TRBV7-9	TRBJ2-1	CASSLVVGGMNEQFF
TRBV5-5	TRBJ1-6	CASSLAPGRYNSPLHF
TRBV5-1	TRBJ2-2	CASSLTGTNTGELFF
TRBV3-1	TRBJ2-3	CASNKQRGGTDTQYF
TRBV7-8	TRBJ1-6	CASRLAGTLDNSPLHF
TRBV5-5	TRBJ2-1	CASSLAGGGNMYNEQFF
TRBV11-2	TRBJ2-7	CASSSPITGRHEQYF
TRBV7-9	TRBJ1-2	CASSPSRERAGYTF